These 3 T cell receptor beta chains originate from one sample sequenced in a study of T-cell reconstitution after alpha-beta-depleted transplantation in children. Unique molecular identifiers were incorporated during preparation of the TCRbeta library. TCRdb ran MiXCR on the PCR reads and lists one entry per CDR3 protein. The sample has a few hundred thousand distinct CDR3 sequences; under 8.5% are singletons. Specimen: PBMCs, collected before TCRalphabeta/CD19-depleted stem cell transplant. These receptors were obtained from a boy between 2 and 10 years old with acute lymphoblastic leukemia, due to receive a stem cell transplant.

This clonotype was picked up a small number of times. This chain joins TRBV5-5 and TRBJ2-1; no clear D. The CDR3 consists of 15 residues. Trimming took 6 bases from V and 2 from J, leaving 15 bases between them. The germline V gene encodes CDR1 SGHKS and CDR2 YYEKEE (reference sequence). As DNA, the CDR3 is TGTGCCAGCACCTTAGATCGAAAAGCCTACAATGAGCAGTTCTTC. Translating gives CASTLDRKAYNEQFF. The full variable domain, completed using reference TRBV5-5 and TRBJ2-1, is DAGVTQSPTHLIKTRGQQVTLRCSPISGHKSVSWYQQVLGQGPQFIFQYYEKEERGRGNFPDRFSARQFPNYSSELNVNALLLGDSALYLCASTLDRKAYNEQFFGPGTRLTVL.

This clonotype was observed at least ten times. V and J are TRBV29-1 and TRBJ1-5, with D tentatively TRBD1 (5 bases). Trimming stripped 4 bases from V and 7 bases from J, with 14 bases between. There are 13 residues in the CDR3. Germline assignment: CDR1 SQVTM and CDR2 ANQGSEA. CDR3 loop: CSVVAGPGQPQHF. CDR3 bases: TGCAGCGTTGTAGCAGGGCCGGGGCAGCCCCAGCATTTT.

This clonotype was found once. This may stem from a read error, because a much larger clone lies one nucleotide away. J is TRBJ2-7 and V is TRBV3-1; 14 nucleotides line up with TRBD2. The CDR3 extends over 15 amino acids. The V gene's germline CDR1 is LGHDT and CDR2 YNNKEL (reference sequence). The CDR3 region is CASCQRGTSGSEQYF. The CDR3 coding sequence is TGTGCCAGCTGCCAAAGGGGGACTAGCGGGAGCGAGCAGTACTTC.